This TCR beta chain was captured in a study of blood T cell repertoires in COVID-19. Sequenced by immunoSEQ multiplex PCR; TCRdb stores in-frame clones only, minus some. Here the sample spans approximately 320,000 clones, approximately 88% being singletons. CDR1 SGHTA and CDR2 FQGTGA come from the germline V gene. Trimming left V 3 bases short and J 11 bases short, with 13 bases between. The CDR3 totals 12 residues. This TCR derives from a young woman who had recovered from COVID-19. The sequencing sample was made of PBMCs or T cells enriched from blood (not recorded which). This chain connects TRBV7-3 to TRBJ1-1; D is possibly TRBD1 (5 bases). The CDR3: CASSFTRVDAFF. The CDR3 region has the DNA TGTGCCAGCAGCTTCACCAGGGTGGACGCTTTCTTT.